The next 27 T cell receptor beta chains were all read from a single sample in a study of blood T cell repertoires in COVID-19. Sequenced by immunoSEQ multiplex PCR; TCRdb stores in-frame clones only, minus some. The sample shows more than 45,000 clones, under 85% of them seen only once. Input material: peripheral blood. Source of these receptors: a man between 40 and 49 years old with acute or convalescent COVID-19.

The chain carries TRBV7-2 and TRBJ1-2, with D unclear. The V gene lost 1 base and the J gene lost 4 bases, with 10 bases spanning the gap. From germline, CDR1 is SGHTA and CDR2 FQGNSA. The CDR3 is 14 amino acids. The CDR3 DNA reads TGTGCCAGCAGCTTAGGACAAACCCCCTATGGCTACACCTTC. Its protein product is CASSLGQTPYGYTF.

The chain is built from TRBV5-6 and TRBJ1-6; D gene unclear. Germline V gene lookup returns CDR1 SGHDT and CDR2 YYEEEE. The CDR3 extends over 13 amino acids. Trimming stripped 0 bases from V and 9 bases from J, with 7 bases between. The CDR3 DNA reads TGTGCCAGCAGCTTGGCTGCCGGTTCACCCCTCCACTTT. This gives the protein CASSLAAGSPLHF.

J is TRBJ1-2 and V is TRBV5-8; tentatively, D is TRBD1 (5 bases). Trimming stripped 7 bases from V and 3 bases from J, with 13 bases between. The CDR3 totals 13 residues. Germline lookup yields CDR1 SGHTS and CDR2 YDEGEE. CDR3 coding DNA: TGTGCCAGCGCAGGGAATACTTACTATGGCTACACCTTC. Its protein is CASAGNTYYGYTF.

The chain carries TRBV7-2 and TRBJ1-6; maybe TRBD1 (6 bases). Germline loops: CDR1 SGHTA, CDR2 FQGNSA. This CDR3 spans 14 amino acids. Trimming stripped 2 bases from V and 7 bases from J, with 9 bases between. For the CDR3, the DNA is TGTGCCAGCAGCTTATACGGACAGAATTCACCCCTCCACTTT. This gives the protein CASSLYGQNSPLHF.

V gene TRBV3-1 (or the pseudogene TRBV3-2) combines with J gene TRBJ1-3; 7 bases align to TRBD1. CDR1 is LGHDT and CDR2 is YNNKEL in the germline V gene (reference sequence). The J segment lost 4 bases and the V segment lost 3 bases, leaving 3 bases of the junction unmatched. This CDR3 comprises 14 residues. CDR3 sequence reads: CASSQAGGGNTIYF. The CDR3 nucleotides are TGTGCCAGCAGCCAGGCAGGGGGGGGAAACACCATATATTTT.

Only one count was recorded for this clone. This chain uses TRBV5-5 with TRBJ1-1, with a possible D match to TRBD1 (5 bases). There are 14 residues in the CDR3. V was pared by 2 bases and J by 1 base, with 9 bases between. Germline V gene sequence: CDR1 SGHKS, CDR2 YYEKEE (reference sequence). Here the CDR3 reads CASSFLQGNTEAFF. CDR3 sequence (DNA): TGTGCCAGCAGCTTTCTCCAGGGGAACACTGAAGCTTTCTTT.

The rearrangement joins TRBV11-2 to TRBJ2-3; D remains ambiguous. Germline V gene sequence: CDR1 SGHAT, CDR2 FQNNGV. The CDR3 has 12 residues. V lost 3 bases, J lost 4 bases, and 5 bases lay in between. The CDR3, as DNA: TGTGCCAGCAGCTTCCCAGCAGATACGCAGTATTTT. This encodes CASSFPADTQYF.

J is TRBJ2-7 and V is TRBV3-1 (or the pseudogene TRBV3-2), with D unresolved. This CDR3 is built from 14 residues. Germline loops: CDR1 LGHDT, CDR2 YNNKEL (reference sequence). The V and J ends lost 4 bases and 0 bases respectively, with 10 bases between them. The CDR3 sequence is CASSLSVLSYEQYF. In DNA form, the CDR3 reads TGTGCCAGCAGCCTGTCGGTCCTCTCCTACGAGCAGTACTTC.

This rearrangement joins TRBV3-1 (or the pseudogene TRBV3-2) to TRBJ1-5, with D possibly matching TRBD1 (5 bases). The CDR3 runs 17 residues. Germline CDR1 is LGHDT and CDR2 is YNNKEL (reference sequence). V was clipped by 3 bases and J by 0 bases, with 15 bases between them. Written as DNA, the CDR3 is TGTGCCAGCAGCCAGGGCGGGGGACCCTATAGCAATCAGCCCCAGCATTTT. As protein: CASSQGGGPYSNQPQHF.

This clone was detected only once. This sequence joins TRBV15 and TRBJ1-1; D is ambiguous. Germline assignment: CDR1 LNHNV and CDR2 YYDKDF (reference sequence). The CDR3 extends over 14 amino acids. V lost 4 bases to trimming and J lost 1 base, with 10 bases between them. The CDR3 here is CATSNPVENTEAFF. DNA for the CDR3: TGTGCCACCAGCAATCCGGTCGAGAACACTGAAGCTTTCTTT.

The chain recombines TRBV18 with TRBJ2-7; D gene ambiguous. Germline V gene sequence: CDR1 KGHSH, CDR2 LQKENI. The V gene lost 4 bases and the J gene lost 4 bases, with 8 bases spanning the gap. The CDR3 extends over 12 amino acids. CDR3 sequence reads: CASSLREYEQYF. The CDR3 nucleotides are TGTGCCAGCTCACTTAGAGAATACGAGCAGTACTTC.

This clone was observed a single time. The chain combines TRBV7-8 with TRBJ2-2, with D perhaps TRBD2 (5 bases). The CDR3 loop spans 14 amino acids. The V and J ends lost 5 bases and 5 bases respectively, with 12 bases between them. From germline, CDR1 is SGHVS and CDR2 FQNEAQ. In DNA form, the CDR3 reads TGTGCCAGCAGCCCCGGTAGGAGGACCGGGGAGCTGTTTTTT. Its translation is CASSPGRRTGELFF.

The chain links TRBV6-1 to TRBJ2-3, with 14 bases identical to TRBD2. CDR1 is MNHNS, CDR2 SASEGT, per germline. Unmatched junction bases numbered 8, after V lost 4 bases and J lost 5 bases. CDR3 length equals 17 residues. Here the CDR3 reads CASSVSTSGGAKDTQYF. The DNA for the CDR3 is TGTGCCAGCAGTGTCTCGACTAGCGGGGGGGCCAAAGATACGCAGTATTTT.

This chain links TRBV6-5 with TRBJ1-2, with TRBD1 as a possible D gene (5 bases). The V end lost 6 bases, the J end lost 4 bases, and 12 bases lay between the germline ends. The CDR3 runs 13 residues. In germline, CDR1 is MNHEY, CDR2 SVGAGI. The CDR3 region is CASSGGIGYGYTF. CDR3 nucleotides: TGTGCCAGCAGCGGGGGTATCGGCTATGGCTACACCTTC.

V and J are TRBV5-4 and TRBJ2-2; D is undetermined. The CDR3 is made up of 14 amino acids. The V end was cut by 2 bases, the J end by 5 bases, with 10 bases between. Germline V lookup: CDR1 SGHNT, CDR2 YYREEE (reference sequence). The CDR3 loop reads CASSFTGLTGELFF. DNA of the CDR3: TGTGCCAGCAGCTTTACGGGTTTGACCGGGGAGCTGTTTTTT.

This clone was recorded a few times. The CDR3: CATSEPGLAGEGATGELFF. The CDR3 DNA is TGTGCCACCAGTGAACCCGGACTAGCGGGGGAAGGGGCGACCGGGGAGCTGTTTTTT. The genes are TRBV24-1 and TRBJ2-2; TRBD2 matches at 13 bases. Germline V gene lookup returns CDR1 KGHDR and CDR2 SFDVKD. Trimming took 4 bases from V and 5 from J; bases not matched to a gene: 12. This CDR3 contains 19 residues.

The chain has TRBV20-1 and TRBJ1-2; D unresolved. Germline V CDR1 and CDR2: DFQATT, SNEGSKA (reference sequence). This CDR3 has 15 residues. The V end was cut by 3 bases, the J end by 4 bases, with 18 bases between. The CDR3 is CSASTPSGLIYGYTF. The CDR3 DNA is TGCAGTGCTAGTACCCCGTCAGGATTGATCTATGGCTACACCTTC.

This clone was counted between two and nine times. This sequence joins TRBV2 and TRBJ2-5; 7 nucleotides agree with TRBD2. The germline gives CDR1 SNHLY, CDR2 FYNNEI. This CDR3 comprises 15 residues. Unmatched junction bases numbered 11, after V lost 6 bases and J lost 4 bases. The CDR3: CASSGLVRFIETQYF. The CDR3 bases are TGTGCCAGCAGCGGACTAGTTCGTTTCATAGAGACCCAGTACTTC.

CDR3 sequence reads: CASSGGYREGTYGYTF. CDR3 in DNA: TGCGCCAGCAGCGGCGGATACAGAGAGGGCACATATGGCTACACCTTC. The chain combines TRBV5-1 with TRBJ1-2, with no clear D. Trimming left V 4 bases short and J 5 bases short, with 21 bases between. CDR3 length: 16 residues. From germline, CDR1 is SGHRS and CDR2 YFSETQ.

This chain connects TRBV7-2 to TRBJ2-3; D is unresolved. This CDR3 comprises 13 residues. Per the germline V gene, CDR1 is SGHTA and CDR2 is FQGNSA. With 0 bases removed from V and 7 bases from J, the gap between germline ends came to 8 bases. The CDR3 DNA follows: TGTGCCAGCAGCTTAGCAGCGCGAAATACGCAGTATTTT. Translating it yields CASSLAARNTQYF.

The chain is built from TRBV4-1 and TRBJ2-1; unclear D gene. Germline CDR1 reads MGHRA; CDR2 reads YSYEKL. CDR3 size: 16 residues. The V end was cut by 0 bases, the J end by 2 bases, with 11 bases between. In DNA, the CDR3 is TGCGCCAGCAGCCAAGATGAGGTCAGTACCTACAATGAGCAGTTCTTC. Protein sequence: CASSQDEVSTYNEQFF.

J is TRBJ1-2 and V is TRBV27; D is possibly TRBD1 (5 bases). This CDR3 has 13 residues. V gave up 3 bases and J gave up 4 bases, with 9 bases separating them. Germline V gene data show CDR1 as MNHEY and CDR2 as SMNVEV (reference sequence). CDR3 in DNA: TGTGCCAGCAGTTTGTCAGGGTTCTATGGCTACACCTTC. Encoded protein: CASSLSGFYGYTF.

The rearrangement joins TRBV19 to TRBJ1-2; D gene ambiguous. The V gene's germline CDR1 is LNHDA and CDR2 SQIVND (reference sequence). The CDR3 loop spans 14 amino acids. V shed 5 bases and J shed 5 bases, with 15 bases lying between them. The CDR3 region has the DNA TGTGCCAGTAGTTTCTCACGGAGCGGATATGGCTACACCTTC. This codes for CASSFSRSGYGYTF.

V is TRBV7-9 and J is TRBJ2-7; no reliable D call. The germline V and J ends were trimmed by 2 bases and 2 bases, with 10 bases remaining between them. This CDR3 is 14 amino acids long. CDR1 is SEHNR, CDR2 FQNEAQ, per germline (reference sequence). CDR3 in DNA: TGTGCCAGCAGCTTAATGGGTCGGGCCTACGAGCAGTACTTC. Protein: CASSLMGRAYEQYF. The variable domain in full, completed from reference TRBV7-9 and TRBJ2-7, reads DTGVSQNPRHKITKRGQNVTFRCDPISEHNRLYWYRQTLGQGPEFLTYFQNEAQLEKSRLLSDRFSAERPKGSFSTLEIQRTEQGDSAMYLCASSLMGRAYEQYFGPGTRLTVT.

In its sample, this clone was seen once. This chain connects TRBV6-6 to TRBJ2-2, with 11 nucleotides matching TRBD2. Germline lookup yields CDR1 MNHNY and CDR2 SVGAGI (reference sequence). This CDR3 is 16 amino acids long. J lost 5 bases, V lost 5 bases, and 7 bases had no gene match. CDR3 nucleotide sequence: TGTGCCAGCAGTAAACTAGCGGGGGTCCTAACCGGGGAGCTGTTTTTT. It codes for CASSKLAGVLTGELFF.

The CDR3 region is CSVRDRGQDNEQFF. The DNA for the CDR3 is TGCAGCGTAAGGGACAGGGGACAGGACAATGAGCAGTTCTTC. The V call is TRBV29-1, the J call TRBJ2-1, with 10 nucleotides matching TRBD1. Germline values: CDR1 SQVTM, CDR2 ANQGSEA. V lost 6 bases, J lost 5 bases, and 7 bases stayed unmatched. The CDR3 sequence is 14 residues long.

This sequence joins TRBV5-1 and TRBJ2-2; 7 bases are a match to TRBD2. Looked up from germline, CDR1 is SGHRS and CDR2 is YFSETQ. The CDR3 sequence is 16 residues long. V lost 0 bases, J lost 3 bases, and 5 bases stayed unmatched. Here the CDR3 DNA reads TGCGCCAGCAGCTTGGCGGGAGGAAGCGACACCGGGGAGCTGTTTTTT. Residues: CASSLAGGSDTGELFF.